This entry lists 25 T cell receptor beta chains sequenced from one sample in a study of T-cell memory formation after mild COVID-19. TCRdb reprocessed the 5' RACE reads via MiXCR and lists one record per CDR3 protein. The profile shows about 210,000 distinct CDR3 sequences, approximately 30% of them singletons. The sample was PBMCs or a T cell subset sorted from them (not recorded which). The receptors shown here come from an adult woman who had mild COVID-19 (a few samples of this study predate the infection). Cell type and time point are not known.

In this sample, this clonotype turned up a few times. This sequence joins TRBV6-5 and TRBJ2-1; 9 bases are shared with TRBD2. Germline CDR1 is MNHEY and CDR2 is SVGAGI. The CDR3 runs 16 residues. V shed 0 bases, J shed 7 bases, and the junction held 7 bases outside the gene matches. The CDR3 DNA sequence: TGTGCCAGCAGTTACTCGATGACTAGCGGAGATAATGAGCAGTTCTTC. It specifies CASSYSMTSGDNEQFF.

V and J are TRBV20-1 and TRBJ2-5; D gene uncertain. Germline loops: CDR1 DFQATT, CDR2 SNEGSKA (reference sequence). This CDR3 is 8 amino acids long. V shed 6 bases and J shed 5 bases, with 1 base lying between them. This CDR3 reads CSAETQYF. The CDR3 bases are TGCAGTGCGGAGACCCAGTACTTC.

The J gene is TRBJ2-3, the V gene TRBV6-1; D may be TRBD1 or TRBD2 (5 bases each). V was clipped by 6 bases and J by 4 bases, with 14 bases between them. The CDR3 is made up of 14 amino acids. Germline V gene data show CDR1 as MNHNS and CDR2 as SASEGT. Here the CDR3 reads CASSLWRGADTQYF. The CDR3 region has the DNA TGTGCCAGCAGCCTTTGGCGAGGGGCAGATACGCAGTATTTT.

In this sample, this clonotype turned up a few times. The rearrangement joins TRBV25-1 to TRBJ2-1; 7 nucleotides match TRBD1. The CDR3 totals 14 residues. V lost 3 bases and J lost 7; bases outside the gene matches: 6. From germline, CDR1 is MGHDK and CDR2 SYGVNS. The CDR3 reads CASSDTGAGNEQFF. CDR3 nucleotide sequence: TGTGCCAGCAGTGATACAGGGGCTGGTAATGAGCAGTTCTTC.

There are a few counts of this clonotype. Written as DNA, the CDR3 is TGCGCCAGCAGCCAAGTGGGTACAGGGCCCTTCTACGAGCAGTACTTC. This sequence encodes CASSQVGTGPFYEQYF. The chain couples TRBV4-3 to TRBJ2-7; a possible D gene is TRBD1 (6 bases). In germline, CDR1 is LGHNA, CDR2 YSLEER. This CDR3 region has 16 residues. V was cut by 1 base and J by 3 bases, with 16 bases left in between.

This clonotype turned up a few times. V is TRBV5-1 and J is TRBJ1-2, with no clear D. This CDR3 comprises 14 residues. Trimming left V 4 bases short and J 0 bases short, with 10 bases between. Germline V gene sequence: CDR1 SGHRS, CDR2 YFSETQ. The DNA for the CDR3 is TGCGCCAGCAGCATACTCCAGGCTAACTATGGCTACACCTTC. It translates to CASSILQANYGYTF.

In DNA form, the CDR3 reads TGTGCCACCAGTGACTTGGGACAGTCTCCGAACACCGGGGAGCTGTTTTTT. It is translated as CATSDLGQSPNTGELFF. V gene TRBV24-1 combines with J gene TRBJ2-2, with TRBD1 matching over 7 bases. Trimming at V came to 4 bases and at J to 0 bases, leaving 7 bases not matched to a gene. The CDR3 has 17 residues. Germline V gene lookup returns CDR1 KGHDR and CDR2 SFDVKD.

The gene calls are TRBV12-3 or TRBV12-4 and TRBJ2-7; TRBD2 is a possible D gene (6 bases). The CDR3 has 14 residues. V was pared by 4 bases and J by 1 base, with 11 bases between. This CDR3 reads CASSSSGVSYEQYF. The CDR3 coding sequence is TGTGCCAGCAGTTCCTCGGGAGTATCCTACGAGCAGTACTTC.

The chain couples TRBV14 to TRBJ1-6; D may be TRBD1 (5 bases). Germline assignment: CDR1 SGHDN and CDR2 FVKESK. The CDR3 is made up of 16 amino acids. With 1 base removed from V and 6 bases from J, the gap between germline ends came to 13 bases. Here the CDR3 reads CASSQGPGRFNSPLHF. CDR3 bases: TGTGCCAGCAGCCAAGGCCCGGGACGGTTTAATTCACCCCTCCACTTT.

This clonotype was counted only a few times. The gene calls are TRBV29-1 and TRBJ2-5, with no clear D. Germline V CDR1 and CDR2: SQVTM, ANQGSEA. Trimming removed 3 bases from V and 4 bases from J, with 15 bases in between. This CDR3 region has 14 residues. The CDR3 here is CSVEDPRTRETQYF. The CDR3 DNA is TGCAGCGTTGAGGACCCACGAACTCGAGAGACCCAGTACTTC. The full variable domain, completed using reference TRBV29-1 and TRBJ2-5, is SAVISQKPSRDICQRGTSLTIQCQVDSQVTMMFWYRQQPGQSLTLIATANQGSEATYESGFVIDKFPISRPNLTFSTLTVSNMSPEDSSIYLCSVEDPRTRETQYFGPGTRLLVL.

This sequence joins TRBV4-1 and TRBJ2-2; 15 nucleotides align to TRBD2. The J segment lost 5 bases and the V segment lost 0 bases, leaving 7 bases of the junction unmatched. Germline values: CDR1 MGHRA, CDR2 YSYEKL. CDR3 length: 19 residues. CDR3 loop: CASSQDPGLAGGVTGELFF. The CDR3 bases are TGCGCCAGCAGCCAAGATCCGGGACTAGCGGGGGGCGTAACCGGGGAGCTGTTTTTT.

This clonotype was found a few times. The rearrangement links TRBV10-3 to TRBJ2-1; TRBD1 matches 10 bases. V lost 5 bases and J lost 5; bases outside the gene matches: 6. The CDR3 spans 15 residues. Looked up from germline, CDR1 is ENHRY and CDR2 is SYGVKD. The CDR3 here is CAISSPGQGNNEQFF. CDR3 DNA sequence: TGTGCCATCAGTTCTCCGGGACAGGGGAACAATGAGCAGTTCTTC.

J is TRBJ2-3 and V is TRBV12-3 or TRBV12-4; no firm D call. The V end lost 2 bases, the J end lost 4 bases, and 7 bases lay between the germline ends. CDR3 length: 13 residues. CDR3 sequence (DNA): TGTGCCAGCAGTTTATCCGGAGCAGATACGCAGTATTTT. The encoded protein is CASSLSGADTQYF.

The table lists this clonotype with a few counts. V is TRBV16 and J is TRBJ2-5; D gene uncertain. Germline lookup yields CDR1 KGHSY and CDR2 FQNENV. V lost 2 bases, J lost 5 bases, and 6 bases lay in between. This CDR3 is built from 12 residues. CDR3 DNA: TGTGCCAGCAGCCAAGCGGTGGAGACCCAGTACTTC. This translates into CASSQAVETQYF. Complete variable domain (other parts from reference TRBV16 and TRBJ2-5): GEEVAQTPKHLVRGEGQKAKLYCAPIKGHSYVFWYQQVLKNEFKFLISFQNENVFDETGMPKERFSAKCLPNSPCSLEIQATKLEDSAVYFCASSQAVETQYFGPGTRLLVL.

This clonotype was found a few times. The chain links TRBV25-1 to TRBJ2-7; D unclear. Germline V gives CDR1 MGHDK, CDR2 SYGVNS. This CDR3 spans 11 amino acids. Trimming pared 1 base from V and 3 bases from J, leaving 1 base between. The DNA for the CDR3 is TGTGCCAGCAGTGAATTCTACGAGCAGTACTTC. Translation gives CASSEFYEQYF.

The CDR3 region has the DNA TGTGCCTGGAGTGGGGGACTCTATCAGCCCCAGCATTTT. This translates into CAWSGGLYQPQHF. V is TRBV30 and J is TRBJ1-5; D is perhaps TRBD1 (5 bases). The length of the CDR3 is 13 residues. CDR1 is GTSNPN, CDR2 SVGIG, per germline (reference sequence). V lost 1 base, J lost 5 bases, and 9 bases lay in between.

This clonotype has a handful of counts. The chain couples TRBV7-9 to TRBJ2-7; 7 bases map to TRBD2. The junction had 9 bases not matched to a gene; V was cut back by 8 bases and J by 5 bases. Looked up from germline, CDR1 is SEHNR and CDR2 is FQNEAQ (reference sequence). The CDR3 runs to 13 residues. The CDR3, as DNA: TGTGCCAGCGAAGGACTAGGCGGCGACGAGCAGTACTTC. Protein product: CASEGLGGDEQYF.

This clonotype was observed a few times. The V and J genes are TRBV18 and TRBJ2-2; 12 bases fit TRBD2. V shed 2 bases, J shed 5 bases, and the junction held 15 bases outside the gene matches. The germline gives CDR1 KGHSH, CDR2 LQKENI. The CDR3 length is 20 residues. Here the CDR3 DNA reads TGTGCCAGCTCACCATTCTTCTTGCGACTAGCGGGAGTTGAAACCGGGGAGCTGTTTTTT. It yields the protein CASSPFFLRLAGVETGELFF.

This clonotype was seen more than once but under ten times. The chain has TRBV19 and TRBJ2-7; 9 bases match TRBD2. This CDR3 region has 15 residues. Germline CDR1 LNHDA, CDR2 SQIVND (reference sequence). V lost 6 bases and J lost 1; bases outside the gene matches: 7. The chain's CDR3 is CASRELAGSSYEQYF. Written as DNA, the CDR3 is TGTGCCAGTAGAGAGCTAGCGGGGAGTTCCTACGAGCAGTACTTC.

There are many counts of this clonotype. The chain employs TRBV12-3 or TRBV12-4 and TRBJ2-1, with 10 bases matching TRBD1. The CDR3 runs to 21 residues. V lost 5 bases to trimming and J lost 4 bases; unmatched junction nucleotides: 23. The CDR3 protein is CASSPILGQGSNPSKYNEQFF. Written as DNA, the CDR3 is TGTGCCAGCAGTCCTATCTTGGGACAGGGGTCTAACCCGAGCAAGTACAATGAGCAGTTCTTC.

The chain links TRBV18 to TRBJ2-7; 7 nucleotides line up with TRBD1. The germline CDR1 and CDR2 sequences are KGHSH and LQKENI. The CDR3 consists of 14 residues. Trimming at V came to 1 base and at J to 2 bases, leaving 2 bases not matched to a gene. The CDR3 protein is CASSPRGGTYEQYF. CDR3 nucleotide sequence: TGTGCCAGCTCACCACGAGGGGGCACCTACGAGCAGTACTTC.

The chain couples TRBV28 to TRBJ2-7; TRBD2 agrees at 12 bases. This CDR3 comprises 15 residues. The V gene's germline CDR1 is MDHEN and CDR2 SYDVKM. V shed 7 bases, J shed 0 bases, and the junction held 4 bases outside the gene matches. The CDR3 is CASITSGRSSYEQYF. The DNA of the CDR3 is TGTGCCAGCATTACTAGCGGGAGGAGCTCCTACGAGCAGTACTTC.

This clonotype occurred a few times. The V call is TRBV7-6, the J call TRBJ2-1; a possible D gene is TRBD1 (5 bases). Germline V gene lookup returns CDR1 SGHVS and CDR2 FNYEAQ. The CDR3 covers 16 residues. The V end was cut by 0 bases, the J end by 0 bases, with 9 bases between. The CDR3 is CASSLAGPRSYNEQFF. The CDR3 bases are TGTGCCAGCAGCTTAGCGGGGCCTCGCTCCTACAATGAGCAGTTCTTC.

The chain is built from TRBV20-1 and TRBJ2-7; a possible D gene is TRBD2 (5 bases). This CDR3 has 15 amino acids. Trimming took 4 bases from V and 5 from J, leaving 21 bases between them. Germline V gene data show CDR1 as DFQATT and CDR2 as SNEGSKA (reference sequence). The CDR3 DNA reads as TGCAGTGCTAAGCCCCTGACCGGGAACGTCCACGAGCAGTACTTC. This translates into CSAKPLTGNVHEQYF.

The rearrangement uses TRBV11-3 and TRBJ2-3, with 7 bases fitting TRBD2. The V segment lost 0 bases and the J segment 5 bases; nucleotides outside the gene matches: 5. This CDR3 has 15 residues. The germline V gene has CDR1 SGHNT and CDR2 YENEEA. The CDR3 region is CASSLDGTTEDTQYF. CDR3 sequence (DNA): TGTGCCAGCAGCTTAGACGGGACTACGGAAGATACGCAGTATTTT.